The rows below give T cell receptor beta chains drawn from one sample of a study of molecular identifiers for immune sequencing clone quantification. TCRdb called the PCR reads again in MiXCR, with one record for every CDR3 protein. The sample carries about 640,000 distinct CDR3 sequences, approximately 20% recorded once. The sample consisted of naive CD8+ T cells from blood, with Jurkat cell RNA spiked in. These receptors were obtained from a human donor in good health. Some libraries in this study had Jurkat cell RNA spiked in. Both conserved end residues are part of each CDR3. D genes are given only for firm matches. Not every row has a clone size; where given, it reads once, few, many or a size class.

j_gene: TRBJ1-5; abundance: -; v_gene: TRBV4-1; d_gene: -; CDR3aa: CASSQGVLAVPQHF; CDR3nt: TGCGCCAGCAGCCAAGGCGTGTTAGCCGTGCCCCAGCATTTT
j_gene: TRBJ1-1; abundance: many; v_gene: TRBV6-5; d_gene: -; CDR3aa: CASSPTGFGLNTEAFF; CDR3nt: TGTGCCAGCAGCCCTACAGGGTTTGGCCTGAACACTGAAGCTTTCTTT
j_gene: TRBJ2-7; abundance: many; v_gene: TRBV5-1; d_gene: -; CDR3aa: CASSIGTTSEQYF; CDR3nt: TGCGCCAGCAGCATAGGGACCACCTCCGAGCAGTACTTC
j_gene: TRBJ1-2; abundance: many; v_gene: TRBV27; d_gene: TRBD1; CDR3aa: CASSSMGQGADGYTF; CDR3nt: TGTGCCAGCAGTTCGATGGGACAGGGGGCTGATGGCTACACCTTC
j_gene: TRBJ1-5; abundance: many; v_gene: TRBV6-6; d_gene: -; CDR3aa: CASSYSDGNNQPQHF; CDR3nt: TGTGCCAGCAGTTACTCCGACGGAAACAATCAGCCCCAGCATTTT
j_gene: TRBJ2-2; abundance: many; v_gene: TRBV30; d_gene: -; CDR3aa: CARSNGAGTGELFF; CDR3nt: TGTGCCAGGAGTAATGGAGCTGGGACCGGGGAGCTGTTTTTT
j_gene: TRBJ2-7; abundance: -; v_gene: TRBV27; d_gene: TRBD1; CDR3aa: CASRQASGGDEQYF; CDR3nt: TGTGCCAGCAGGCAAGCTTCAGGGGGTGACGAGCAGTACTTC
j_gene: TRBJ2-5; abundance: -; v_gene: TRBV28; d_gene: TRBD1; CDR3aa: CASSTTGTGYGETQYF; CDR3nt: TGTGCCAGCAGTACAACCGGGACAGGGTACGGAGAGACCCAGTACTTC
j_gene: TRBJ1-1; abundance: many; v_gene: TRBV13; d_gene: -; CDR3aa: CASSLDINTEAFF; CDR3nt: TGTGCCAGCAGCCTAGACATTAACACTGAAGCTTTCTTT
j_gene: TRBJ1-1; abundance: -; v_gene: TRBV19; d_gene: -; CDR3aa: CASSERRNTEAFF; CDR3nt: TGTGCCAGTAGTGAGCGTAGGAACACTGAAGCTTTCTTT
j_gene: TRBJ1-2; abundance: -; v_gene: TRBV27; d_gene: TRBD1; CDR3aa: CASSLKRDSAYGYTF; CDR3nt: TGTGCCAGCAGTTTAAAAAGGGACAGCGCTTATGGCTACACCTTC
j_gene: TRBJ2-7; abundance: few; v_gene: TRBV27; d_gene: -; CDR3aa: CASSLLSPGLTLEQYF; CDR3nt: TGTGCCAGCAGTTTACTATCGCCGGGGCTTACGTTAGAGCAGTACTTC
j_gene: TRBJ2-7; abundance: many; v_gene: TRBV20-1; d_gene: TRBD2; CDR3aa: CSAHYTSGSSYEQYF; CDR3nt: TGCAGTGCTCACTACACTAGCGGCAGCTCCTACGAGCAGTACTTC
j_gene: TRBJ2-1; abundance: few; v_gene: TRBV11-2; d_gene: TRBD2; CDR3aa: CASSALAGGLDEQFF; CDR3nt: TGTGCCAGCAGCGCCCTAGCGGGGGGGTTAGATGAGCAGTTCTTC
j_gene: TRBJ2-3; abundance: many; v_gene: TRBV29-1; d_gene: TRBD2; CDR3aa: CSALLAGASYTQYF; CDR3nt: TGCAGCGCCCTTCTAGCGGGGGCTTCTTATACGCAGTATTTT
j_gene: TRBJ2-1; abundance: many; v_gene: TRBV11-2; d_gene: TRBD2; CDR3aa: CASSLGLAGAHLWNEQFF; CDR3nt: TGTGCCAGCAGCTTAGGACTAGCGGGGGCCCACCTTTGGAATGAGCAGTTCTTC
j_gene: TRBJ2-7; abundance: -; v_gene: TRBV19; d_gene: TRBD2; CDR3aa: CASSMSSGGPLPYEQYF; CDR3nt: TGTGCCAGTAGTATGTCTAGCGGGGGACCCCTTCCCTACGAGCAGTACTTC
j_gene: TRBJ2-1; abundance: few; v_gene: TRBV10-3; d_gene: TRBD2; CDR3aa: CAAGGVNEQFF; CDR3nt: TGTGCAGCGGGAGGGGTCAATGAGCAGTTCTTC
j_gene: TRBJ2-1; abundance: -; v_gene: TRBV9; d_gene: -; CDR3aa: CASSVYGAGYNEQFF; CDR3nt: TGTGCCAGCAGCGTATACGGGGCCGGGTACAATGAGCAGTTCTTC
j_gene: TRBJ1-6; abundance: -; v_gene: TRBV7-6; d_gene: -; CDR3aa: CASSQTPLQSGDSPLHF; CDR3nt: TGTGCCAGCAGCCAAACCCCCCTCCAGAGCGGGGATTCACCCCTCCACTTT
j_gene: TRBJ2-3; abundance: -; v_gene: TRBV12-3/TRBV12-4; d_gene: TRBD2; CDR3aa: CASSPRGSGIPDTQYF; CDR3nt: TGTGCCAGCAGTCCCAGAGGTAGCGGGATCCCAGATACGCAGTATTTT
j_gene: TRBJ2-7; abundance: many; v_gene: TRBV7-2; d_gene: -; CDR3aa: CASSPTFPSDGEQYF; CDR3nt: TGTGCCAGCAGCCCGACGTTTCCTAGCGATGGCGAGCAGTACTTC
j_gene: TRBJ2-7; abundance: -; v_gene: TRBV7-9; d_gene: TRBD2; CDR3aa: CASLGGYDPNEQYF; CDR3nt: TGTGCCAGCCTCGGGGGGTATGATCCTAACGAGCAGTACTTC
j_gene: TRBJ2-1; abundance: -; v_gene: TRBV6-2/TRBV6-3; d_gene: TRBD2; CDR3aa: CASSYSASGGAFRNEQFF; CDR3nt: TGTGCCAGCAGTTACTCGGCTAGCGGGGGGGCCTTCCGAAATGAGCAGTTCTTC
j_gene: TRBJ2-1; abundance: many; v_gene: TRBV19; d_gene: -; CDR3aa: CASSILSAEPEQFF; CDR3nt: TGTGCCAGTAGTATACTCTCGGCAGAACCTGAGCAGTTCTTC
j_gene: TRBJ1-2; abundance: -; v_gene: TRBV20-1; d_gene: -; CDR3aa: CSARGEGTSGYTF; CDR3nt: TGCAGTGCTAGAGGGGAGGGGACGTCGGGCTACACCTTC
j_gene: TRBJ2-3; abundance: many; v_gene: TRBV28; d_gene: TRBD1; CDR3aa: CASSTTRTGASTDTQYF; CDR3nt: TGTGCCAGCAGCACAACCCGGACAGGGGCCAGCACAGATACGCAGTATTTT
j_gene: TRBJ2-7; abundance: many; v_gene: TRBV29-1; d_gene: -; CDR3aa: CSVERAGVTYEQYF; CDR3nt: TGCAGCGTTGAACGGGCAGGGGTGACCTACGAGCAGTACTTC
j_gene: TRBJ2-7; abundance: few; v_gene: TRBV15; d_gene: TRBD1; CDR3aa: CATSTQGEGYEQYF; CDR3nt: TGTGCCACCAGCACACAGGGGGAAGGCTACGAGCAGTACTTC
j_gene: TRBJ2-6; abundance: many; v_gene: TRBV20-1; d_gene: TRBD2; CDR3aa: CSARALADPSAGANVLTF; CDR3nt: TGCAGTGCTAGAGCCCTAGCGGATCCGTCAGCTGGGGCCAACGTCCTGACTTTC
j_gene: TRBJ2-2; abundance: many; v_gene: TRBV29-1; d_gene: TRBD2; CDR3aa: CSVYDGRAGELFF; CDR3nt: TGCAGCGTCTACGACGGGAGGGCCGGGGAGCTGTTTTTT